This TCR beta chain was captured in a study of blood T cell repertoires in COVID-19. Study at large: In each case, the material was cDNA or gDNA derived from T cells, B-cell-depleted T cells, or PBMCs.

Repertoires were generated with immunoSEQ multiplex PCR, while TCRdb's copy carries only in-frame clones and drops some. The table lists under 130,000 clones, under 90% of them singletons. Germline V CDR1 and CDR2: LNHDA, SQIVND (reference sequence). The CDR3 spans 16 residues. The ends lost 3 bases at V and 2 bases at J; junction bases unmatched: 7. The sequencing input was peripheral blood. The receptor comes from a man at least 80 years old with acute or convalescent COVID-19. This chain uses TRBV19 with TRBJ1-5; 7 bases map to TRBD1. The CDR3: CASSIGGGIGNQPQHF. DNA for the CDR3: TGTGCCAGTAGTATCGGAGGGGGCATTGGCAATCAGCCCCAGCATTTT.